This T cell receptor beta chain was captured in a study of T cells in Graves' hyperthyroidism and ophthalmopathy. Overall study findings and caveats: With a median lead of roughly 6.2 months before onset, the model predicted ophthalmopathy. Blood shared most expanded thyroid clonotypes above 0.001.

This clonotype showed up many times. Its antigen is unknown. Amplification of TCR beta CDR3 regions used RNA as the template. The TCR CDR3 was amplified in a first-round RT-PCR using the HTBI primer set. In TCRdb, the multiplex PCR reads were re-called with MiXCR into one record per CDR3 protein. The data contain about 640,000 distinct CDR3 sequences, about 45% of them singletons. Germline CDR1 is SGHTA and CDR2 is FQGNSA. V was cut by 5 bases and J by 10 bases, with 17 bases left in between. The CDR3 consists of 14 residues. Sequencing used peripheral blood or thyroid tissue (not recorded which). The sequence was obtained from an adult man with Graves' disease, either hyperthyroidism or ophthalmopathy (not recorded which). V is TRBV7-2 and J is TRBJ1-4, with unresolved D. DNA of the CDR3: TGTGCCAGCAGCCCCACTCGGGCCCTAGGAAAACTGTTTTTT. Translated: CASSPTRALGKLFF.